Following are 10 T cell receptor beta chains from one sample sequenced in a study of T cells in Graves' hyperthyroidism and ophthalmopathy. RNA transcripts yielded amplified TCR beta CDR3 regions. The HTBI primer set drove a first-round RT-PCR of the TCR CDR3. MiXCR was run by TCRdb on the multiplex PCR reads, yielding one entry per CDR3 protein. Among 490,000 or so distinct CDR3 sequences listed, 22% were seen once. The material sequenced was blood. The receptors come from a woman aged 70 to 79 with Graves' ophthalmopathy.

This clonotype appeared a few times. V and J are TRBV7-2 and TRBJ2-2, with 8 bases that match TRBD2. Germline assignment: CDR1 SGHTA and CDR2 FQGNSA. Trimming cost V 1 base and J 5 bases; bases outside gene matches: 9. The CDR3 runs 17 residues. The CDR3 DNA reads as TGTGCCAGCAGCTTAGGTCCGGGAGGGCAGGGGACCGGGGAGCTGTTTTTT. It codes for CASSLGPGGQGTGELFF.

In its sample, this clonotype was seen many times. The chain recombines TRBV11-2 with TRBJ2-1; 15 bases map to TRBD2. The CDR3 spans 16 residues. In germline, CDR1 is SGHAT, CDR2 FQNNGV. The J segment lost 7 bases and the V segment lost 3 bases, leaving 4 bases of the junction unmatched. CDR3 protein: CASSFPGTSGRNEQFF. As DNA, the CDR3 is TGTGCCAGCAGCTTCCCCGGGACTAGCGGGAGGAATGAGCAGTTCTTC.

The chain couples TRBV20-1 to TRBJ1-2; no firm D call. Germline V gene data show CDR1 as DFQATT and CDR2 as SNEGSKA (reference sequence). The CDR3 has 13 amino acids. Trimming pared 2 bases from V and 6 bases from J, leaving 13 bases between. The DNA of the CDR3 is TGCAGTGCTAGATCCGGCGGGCCTCATGGCTACACCTTC. Translation: CSARSGGPHGYTF.

The chain couples TRBV5-1 to TRBJ2-3, with D perhaps assigned TRBD1 or TRBD2 (5 bases each). The CDR3 covers 14 residues. The germline CDR1 and CDR2 sequences are SGHRS and YFSETQ. V dropped 4 bases and J dropped 3 bases, with 12 bases sitting between them. The CDR3 is CASSVGERTDTQYF. The CDR3 nucleotides read TGCGCCAGCAGCGTGGGGGAGAGGACAGATACGCAGTATTTT. Together with reference TRBV5-1 and TRBJ2-3, the CDR3 gives the full variable domain: KAGVTQTPRYLIKTRGQQVTLSCSPISGHRSVSWYQQTPGQGLQFLFEYFSETQRNKGNFPGRFSGRQFSNSRSEMNVSTLELGDSALYLCASSVGERTDTQYFGPGTRLTVL.

The chain joins TRBV20-1 to TRBJ1-1; no reliable D call. CDR1 is DFQATT and CDR2 is SNEGSKA in the germline V gene (reference sequence). This CDR3 region has 13 residues. The germline V and J ends were trimmed by 3 bases and 3 bases, with 11 bases remaining between them. The CDR3 region has the DNA TGCAGTGCTAGTAACCCGTTAGACACTGAAGCTTTCTTT. This codes for CSASNPLDTEAFF.

Points on this clonotype: The junction departs from germline at one end; a sequencing error may be responsible. The gene calls are TRBV4-3 and TRBJ2-7; the match to TRBD2 covers 10 bases. This CDR3 contains 16 residues. CDR1 is LGHNA and CDR2 is YSLEER in the germline V gene. The CDR3 nucleotides read TGCGCCAACAGCCAAGATTGGCTAGCGGGAGTGGACGAGCAGTACTTC. Amino acid sequence: CANSQDWLAGVDEQYF.

This clonotype was observed many times. The V gene is TRBV12-3 or TRBV12-4, the J gene TRBJ1-4; 7 bases map to TRBD1. Germline trimming cut 3 bases from V and 7 bases from J; bases unmatched to any gene: 2. CDR3 length: 13 residues. CDR3 sequence reads: CASSFNRGEKLFF. The CDR3 region has the DNA TGTGCCAGCAGTTTCAACAGGGGTGAAAAACTGTTTTTT.

This clonotype turned up a few times. Since a much larger clone is just one base distant, this may be a read error. CDR3: CASSRRDWNTGAFF. The CDR3 nucleotides read TGTGCCAGCAGTAGACGGGACTGGAACACTGGAGCTTTCTTT. This chain joins TRBV2 and TRBJ1-1, with D possibly being TRBD1 (5 bases). The CDR3 runs to 14 residues. CDR1 is SNHLY, CDR2 FYNNEI, per germline.

This clonotype was seen a handful of times. The chain employs TRBV9 and TRBJ2-2; TRBD2 is a possible D gene (5 bases). CDR1 is SGDLS, CDR2 YYNGEE, per germline. This CDR3 spans 13 amino acids. Trimming cost V 2 bases and J 6 bases, with 8 bases left between them. The DNA for the CDR3 is TGTGCCAGCAGCGTTGACTACGCCGGGGAGCTGTTTTTT. Encoded protein: CASSVDYAGELFF.

This chain connects TRBV20-1 to TRBJ2-7, with 8 bases matching TRBD2. V dropped 4 bases and J dropped 2; count of bases not matched to a gene: 4. CDR3 length: 13 amino acids. Germline loops: CDR1 DFQATT, CDR2 SNEGSKA (reference sequence). The CDR3 sequence: CSAKTSGTYEQYF. As DNA, the CDR3 is TGCAGTGCTAAAACTAGCGGCACCTACGAGCAGTACTTC.